This T cell receptor beta chain was recovered during a study of shared clonotypes between healthy human individuals. V was pared by 2 bases and J by 5 bases, with 15 bases between. This CDR3 region has 16 residues. The germline V gene encodes CDR1 SGHTA and CDR2 FQGNSA. Per sorted-subset replicate PCR, input was approximately 0.2 ug DNA, representing tens of thousands of T cell genomes. TCRdb's table, derived via immunoSEQ multiplex PCR, lists solely in-frame clones and lacks some. The sample consists of 550,000 to 700,000 clones, around 78% of them appearing once. This sequence was found in a woman aged 30 to 39 in good health. Sequenced input: memory CD4+ T cells sorted from blood. Documented subset: CD45RA-negative fraction. The rearrangement links TRBV7-2 to TRBJ2-2; D gene ambiguous. In nucleotides, the CDR3 is TGTGCCAGCAGCTTAAATCGGGTAACCGGGACCGGGGAGCTGTTTTTT. As protein: CASSLNRVTGTGELFF.